These T cell receptor beta chains were read from a single sample in a study of shared clonotypes between healthy human individuals. TCRdb keeps only in-frame clones here, not all; method: immunoSEQ multiplex PCR. Among over 1.5 million clones listed, 95% to 99% were seen once. Sequencing was done on a sample of naive CD4+ T cells sorted from blood. The receptors here all came from a man in his thirties or forties in good health. Both conserved end residues are part of each CDR3. Fields, in order: J gene, V gene, CDR3 protein.

>TRBJ2-5|TRBV6-9
CARRRQSQETQYF
>TRBJ2-7|TRBV18
CASSSGTGAPSSYEQYF
>TRBJ1-2|TRBV29-1
CSVDRVRANYGYTF
>TRBJ1-4|TRBV2
CASTRQGGSEKLFF
>TRBJ2-7|TRBV2
CASGGLAAGFF
>TRBJ2-7|TRBV15
CATSRDYYEQYF
>TRBJ2-7|TRBV6-5
CASSRVGQGGYEQYF
>TRBJ2-3|TRBV4-3
CASSQGKDRGTTDTQYF
>TRBJ2-3|TRBV7-2
CASSPPGLPAADTQYF
>TRBJ2-3|TRBV7-2
CASSSDWVAGLTDTQYF
>TRBJ2-3|TRBV25-1
CASSRGQVVSTDTQYF
>TRBJ2-5|TRBV9
CASSVGQSQETQYF
>TRBJ2-3|TRBV5-1
CASSLMPGDTQYF
>TRBJ1-2|TRBV5-1
CASSLEGGDGYTF
>TRBJ2-7|TRBV10-3
CAISGTSGLGYF
>TRBJ1-2|TRBV29-1
CTDRDTGYTF
>TRBJ2-7|TRBV14
CASSQVIQGAYEQYF
>TRBJ2-7|TRBV6-5
CATQIQPSSYEQYF
>TRBJ2-7|TRBV6-5
CASSLAGGSYEQYF
>TRBJ2-5|TRBV7-2
CATGTSGNQETQYF
>TRBJ2-1|TRBV7-8
CASSLAAGTAINNEQFF
>TRBJ2-6|TRBV7-8
CASSPGGTGANVLTF
>TRBJ2-7|TRBV5-1
CASTPTTGGYEQYF
>TRBJ2-2|TRBV27
CASRPFGGINTGELFF
>TRBJ2-3|TRBV20-1
CKGVGTDTQYF
>TRBJ2-7|TRBV2
CAAKGETGGSYEQYF
>TRBJ1-1|TRBV28
CASSSWGGGTEAFF
>TRBJ1-4|TRBV7-9
CASSGPGQGNEKLFF
>TRBJ1-5|TRBV18
CASSHKGLDNQPQHF
>TRBJ2-7|TRBV29-1
CSVAGQASYEQYF
>TRBJ2-6|TRBV14
CASRRAQSSGANVLTF
>TRBJ1-4|TRBV18
CASSPTATNEKLFF
>TRBJ2-2|TRBV18
CASSPGTATGELFF
>TRBJ2-1|TRBV5-1
CASSFSGTGSSYNEQFF
>TRBJ2-3|TRBV28
CASSPTGRSPDTQYF
>TRBJ1-1|TRBV30
CAWSPRRAEAFF
>TRBJ2-1|TRBV5-1
CASSFGFSYNEQFF
>TRBJ2-5|TRBV27
CASSWSGEGETQYF
>TRBJ2-7|TRBV4-1
CASSQDRAGGSYEQYF
>TRBJ2-2|TRBV7-3
CASRYTQNTGELFF
>TRBJ1-4|TRBV28
CASIMAGGESEKLFF
>TRBJ2-2|TRBV19
CASSISTGATGELFF
>TRBJ1-1|TRBV25-1
CASSEYRVGNTEAFF
>TRBJ1-4|TRBV5-6
CASSLSSGLPNEKLFF
>TRBJ2-1|TRBV11-3
CASSLKRGGSSEQFF
>TRBJ2-1|TRBV7-9
CASSLLSRRVADSYNEQFF
>TRBJ2-7|TRBV6-6
CASSYWSDYEQYF